This entry lists 2 T cell receptor beta chains sequenced from one sample in a study of cytomegalovirus exposure and HLA in healthy donors. 13 Jbeta primers and 60 Vbeta primers were used for the PCR. Sequenced by immunoSEQ multiplex PCR; TCRdb stores in-frame clones only, minus some. The sample includes 150,000 to 200,000 clones, around 72% of them seen just once. The source material was PBMCs. The receptors were sampled from a man between 35 and 55 years old in good health and CMV-seropositive.

This rearrangement joins TRBV9 to TRBJ2-2; possibly TRBD2 for D (5 bases). This CDR3 region has 14 residues. CDR1 is SGDLS, CDR2 YYNGEE, per germline. V gave up 0 bases and J gave up 4 bases, with 7 bases separating them. CDR3 sequence reads: CASSVDEGTGELFF. CDR3 DNA sequence: TGTGCCAGCAGCGTAGATGAGGGCACCGGGGAGCTGTTTTTT.

The chain couples TRBV14 to TRBJ2-5; D not certain. Trimming took 1 base from V and 7 from J, leaving 7 bases between them. CDR1 SGHDN and CDR2 FVKESK come from the germline V gene. The CDR3 has 12 amino acids. The CDR3 here is CASSQVSGTQYF. The CDR3 bases are TGTGCCAGCAGCCAAGTTTCGGGGACCCAGTACTTC.